This TCR beta chain was obtained from a study of cytomegalovirus exposure and HLA in healthy donors. Study information: A previous analysis identified 95 million to 130 million unique TCR beta sequences derived from some 200 million T cells. Study-wide results and caveats: Sequences of the TCR beta chain were said to predict the HLA-A and HLA-B alleles of most subjects accurately.

On this clone itself: Its antigen is unknown.

J gave up 8 bases and V 0 bases, and 9 bases lay outside the gene matches. Looked up from germline, CDR1 is SGHTS and CDR2 is YDEGEE. CDR3 length equals 16 residues. The PCR made use of 60 Vbeta and 13 Jbeta primers. Clones were read by immunoSEQ multiplex PCR, and TCRdb kept only the in-frame ones, dropping some. The sample yields roughly 100,000 clones, roughly 80% seen once. The chain is built from TRBV5-8 and TRBJ2-1, with 9 bases lining up with TRBD2. The sequenced material came from PBMCs. The TCR originated in a man aged 45-65 years in good health and CMV-seropositive. The CDR3 DNA sequence: TGTGCCAGCAGCTTGGGTTTCGCGGGAGGGGTACATGAGCAGTTCTTC. Protein: CASSLGFAGGVHEQFF.